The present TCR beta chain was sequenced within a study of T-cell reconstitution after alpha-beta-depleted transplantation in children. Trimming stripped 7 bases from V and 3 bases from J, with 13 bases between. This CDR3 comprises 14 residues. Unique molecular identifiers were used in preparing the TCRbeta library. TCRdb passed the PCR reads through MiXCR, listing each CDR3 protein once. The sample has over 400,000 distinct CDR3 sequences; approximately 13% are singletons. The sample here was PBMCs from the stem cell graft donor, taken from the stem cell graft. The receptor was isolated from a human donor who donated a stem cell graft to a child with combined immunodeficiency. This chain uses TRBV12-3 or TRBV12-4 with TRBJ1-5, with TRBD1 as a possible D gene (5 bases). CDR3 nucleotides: TGTGCCAGCACCAAAGGGGACCACAATCAGCCCCAGCATTTT. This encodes CASTKGDHNQPQHF.